A selection of T cell receptor beta chains follows, all from one sample in a study of cytomegalovirus exposure and HLA in healthy donors. Sequenced by immunoSEQ multiplex PCR; TCRdb stores in-frame clones only, minus some. Among tens of thousands of clones listed, about 74% were seen once. Sample: PBMCs. The receptor source for this set is a woman aged 25 to 45 in good health and CMV-seropositive. CDR3s include the opening cysteine and the closing phenylalanine or tryptophan. The D gene is left open where the match is weak. Clone size is not always given. Where it is, it says once, few, many or a class for expanded clones.

.	TRBV4-3	TRBJ2-3	TRBD2	CASSQGPSGRATDTQYF	TGCGCCAGCAGCCAAGGCCCCAGCGGGAGAGCAACAGATACGCAGTATTTT
.	TRBV6-5	TRBJ2-7	.	CASSYDGSGYEQYF	TGTGCCAGCAGTTACGATGGTAGCGGCTACGAGCAGTACTTC
.	TRBV6-5	TRBJ1-2	TRBD1	CASSPGQGNYGYTF	TGTGCCAGCAGCCCCGGACAGGGGAACTATGGCTACACCTTC
.	TRBV30	TRBJ2-3	.	CAWDAQGGADTQYF	TGTGCCTGGGACGCTCAGGGCGGTGCGGATACGCAGTATTTT
.	TRBV7-9	TRBJ2-2	TRBD2	CASSPSGSTGELFF	TGTGCCAGCAGCCCTAGCGGGAGCACCGGGGAGCTGTTTTTT
.	TRBV30	TRBJ1-3	.	CAWSVENTIYF	TGTGCCTGGAGTGTCGAGAACACCATATATTTT
.	TRBV7-6	TRBJ2-1	TRBD2	CASSLGGGRESGFRNEQFF	TGTGCCAGCAGCTTAGGCGGCGGGAGGGAGTCGGGCTTTCGCAATGAGCAGTTCTTC
.	TRBV16	TRBJ2-6	.	CASSVRVSNGANVLTF	TGTGCCAGCAGCGTCCGGGTCTCCAATGGGGCCAACGTCCTGACTTTC
.	TRBV28	TRBJ1-1	.	CASSREPRPNTEAFF	TGTGCCAGCAGTCGGGAGCCCCGCCCCAACACTGAAGCTTTCTTT
.	TRBV29-1	TRBJ1-1	.	CSVRQANTEAFF	TGCAGCGTAAGACAGGCCAACACTGAAGCTTTCTTT
.	TRBV2	TRBJ1-5	.	CASKSTNGGSNQPQHF	TGTGCCAGCAAGTCTACAAACGGGGGGTCTAATCAGCCCCAGCATTTT
.	TRBV27	TRBJ1-5	.	CASSPGRIWQPQHF	TGTGCCAGCAGTCCCGGGAGAATCTGGCAGCCCCAGCATTTT
.	TRBV7-9	TRBJ1-5	.	CASSSGQINQPQHF	TGTGCCAGCAGCTCCGGACAGATCAATCAGCCCCAGCATTTT
.	TRBV28	TRBJ2-7	.	CASSSPGVIYEQYF	TGTGCCAGCAGCTCACCAGGCGTGATCTACGAGCAGTACTTC
few	TRBV14	TRBJ2-1	.	CASSQSQGLRNNEQFF	TGTGCCAGCAGCCAGTCACAGGGTTTGAGGAACAATGAGCAGTTCTTC
once	TRBV4-1	TRBJ2-3	.	CASSPVPPGAIGDTQYF	TGCGCCAGCAGCCCTGTGCCGCCGGGAGCCATAGGAGATACGCAGTATTTT
once	TRBV5-1	TRBJ2-2	TRBD1	CASSWGQGTGELFF	TGCGCCAGCAGCTGGGGACAGGGTACCGGGGAGCTGTTTTTT
.	TRBV30	TRBJ2-7	TRBD2	CAWSVGGRPYEQYF	TGTGCCTGGAGTGTCGGGGGGAGGCCCTACGAGCAGTACTTC
.	TRBV30	TRBJ2-1	.	CAGTSSFSYNERFF	TGTGCCGGGACTTCTAGCTTCTCCTACAATGAGCGGTTCTTC
.	TRBV29-1	TRBJ2-3	.	CSATGSRTDTQYF	TGCAGCGCTACAGGATCAAGGACAGATACGCAGTATTTT
once	TRBV4-3	TRBJ2-2	TRBD2	CASSQASGRATGELFF	TGCGCCAGCAGCCAAGCTAGCGGGAGGGCCACCGGGGAGCTGTTTTTT
.	TRBV5-1	TRBJ2-7	TRBD1	CASSIQGTGVHEQYF	TGCGCCAGCAGCATACAGGGGACAGGGGTCCACGAGCAGTACTTC
.	TRBV7-7	TRBJ2-5	TRBD2	CASSGSRETQYF	TGTGCTAGTAGCGGGAGTAGGGAGACCCAGTACTTC
.	TRBV11-3	TRBJ2-7	TRBD2	CASLGGRVGEQYF	TGTGCCAGCTTAGGCGGGAGGGTGGGGGAGCAGTACTTC
.	TRBV5-1	TRBJ2-7	.	CASSRIVGSSYEQYF	TGCGCCAGCAGCCGCATAGTGGGGAGCTCCTACGAGCAGTACTTC
.	TRBV5-4	TRBJ2-3	TRBD2	CASSFRTSGRAGSDTQYF	TGTGCCAGCAGCTTTCGGACTAGCGGGAGGGCCGGATCAGATACGCAGTATTTT
.	TRBV5-6	TRBJ1-5	.	CASSYGRLNQPQHF	TGTGCCAGCAGCTACGGGAGACTCAATCAGCCCCAGCATTTT
once	TRBV29-1	TRBJ2-1	TRBD1	CSVGSGTGPYNEQFF	TGCAGCGTAGGTTCCGGGACAGGACCCTACAATGAGCAGTTCTTC
few	TRBV29-1	TRBJ2-7	.	CSVEADRSIRGEQYF	TGCAGCGTTGAAGCTGACAGGTCTATTCGGGGCGAGCAGTACTTC
.	TRBV7-2	TRBJ2-7	TRBD2	CASSSGLAITYEQYF	TGTGCCAGCAGCTCCGGACTAGCGATCACCTACGAGCAGTACTTC
few	TRBV7-9	TRBJ2-7	.	CASSQRGTRFYEQYF	TGTGCCAGCAGTCAGAGAGGGACTCGCTTCTACGAGCAGTACTTC
.	TRBV7-2	TRBJ1-2	.	CASSPHGYGYTF	TGTGCCAGCAGCCCCCACGGCTATGGCTACACCTTC
.	TRBV5-1	TRBJ1-2	.	CASSSGSAGGYTF	TGCGCCAGCAGCTCCGGGAGCGCCGGTGGCTACACCTTC
.	TRBV5-1	TRBJ2-1	TRBD2	CASSFSGRASHNEQFF	TGCGCCAGCAGCTTTAGCGGGAGGGCCTCCCACAATGAGCAGTTCTTC
once	TRBV5-1	TRBJ2-1	TRBD2	CASSPGGAYNEQFF	TGCGCCAGCAGCCCCGGGGGGGCCTACAATGAGCAGTTCTTC
.	TRBV4-1	TRBJ1-1	.	CASSQLMNTEAFF	TGCGCCAGCAGCCAATTAATGAACACTGAAGCTTTCTTT
.	TRBV25-1	TRBJ2-1	TRBD2	CASSELGLAGDEQFF	TGTGCCAGCAGTGAATTGGGACTAGCGGGAGACGAGCAGTTCTTC
few	TRBV4-2	TRBJ2-1	.	CASSQDATLNEQFF	TGTGCCAGCAGCCAAGATGCGACTCTGAATGAGCAGTTCTTC
few	TRBV28	TRBJ2-5	TRBD2	CASTTSGRGVETQYF	TGTGCCAGCACCACCAGCGGGAGGGGGGTGGAGACCCAGTACTTC
once	TRBV27	TRBJ1-1	.	CASSLTGKHEAFF	TGTGCCAGCAGTTTAACGGGAAAACATGAAGCTTTCTTT
once	TRBV25-1	TRBJ2-5	.	CASGHLGQETQYF	TGTGCCTCAGGACACCTTGGGCAAGAGACCCAGTACTTC
.	TRBV7-9	TRBJ2-7	.	CASTASGGGSNEQYF	TGTGCCAGCACAGCCAGCGGAGGAGGTTCTAACGAGCAGTACTTC
.	TRBV19	TRBJ1-2	.	CASSIAVPDGYTF	TGTGCCAGTAGTATAGCAGTCCCCGATGGCTACACCTTC
once	TRBV6-5	TRBJ1-2	.	CASNLRAGAYGYTF	TGTGCCAGCAACTTACGGGCAGGGGCCTATGGCTACACCTTC
.	TRBV30	TRBJ2-7	TRBD1	CAWRTGIYEQYF	TGTGCCTGGAGGACAGGGATCTACGAGCAGTACTTC
few	TRBV9	TRBJ2-1	.	CASSVGGSGYNEQFF	TGTGCCAGCAGCGTAGGGGGTAGCGGCTACAATGAGCAGTTCTTC
.	TRBV27	TRBJ2-7	.	CASGTSGESYEQYF	TGTGCCAGCGGTACTTCCGGGGAGAGCTACGAGCAGTACTTC
once	TRBV4-3	TRBJ1-1	TRBD1	CASSQGDRGIGNTEAFF	TGCGCCAGCAGCCAAGGCGACAGGGGGATAGGCAACACTGAAGCTTTCTTT
.	TRBV9	TRBJ1-4	.	CASSSPGMVEKLFF	TGTGCCAGCAGCAGCCCGGGGATGGTGGAAAAACTGTTTTTT
.	TRBV29-1	TRBJ1-2	TRBD1	CSVGQAPYGYTF	TGCAGCGTCGGACAGGCCCCCTATGGCTACACCTTC
.	TRBV6-6	TRBJ2-1	.	CASSYSSPGVDEQFF	TGTGCCAGCAGTTACTCATCCCCGGGAGTCGATGAGCAGTTCTTC
once	TRBV7-2	TRBJ2-3	.	CASSPHINTDTQYF	TGTGCCAGCAGCCCGCACATTAACACAGATACGCAGTATTTT